The present T cell receptor beta chain was sequenced within a study of beta chain features in type 1 diabetes (dated by TCRdb to the late 2010s). For context, the study as a whole: Mean age, gender distribution, total cell number and subset yield did not differ between patients and healthy donors. Across all samples, roughly 110,000,000 sorted cells were examined, and cell number per subset correlated strongly with RNA yield. Naive and central memory subsets were obtained from all 30 or so donors, but regulatory and stem cell-like memory subsets were isolated from only 8 patients and roughly eight healthy donors. In the study, recently diagnosed type 1 diabetes patients and matched healthy donors were compared on the TCRB repertoires of their sorted circulating CD4+ T cell subsets.

Study-level results and caveats: At VDJ recombination sites, patients with type 1 diabetes made fewer insertions and deleted more nucleotides, a pattern implying thymic rearrangement abnormalities. Because the HLA sub-analyses included only small numbers of individuals, any influence of HLA type on TCRB rearrangement was left unresolved. The naive, central memory and regulatory TCRB repertoires appeared to resemble one another more closely among patients than among healthy donors. Shorter templates might be favored by PCR, yet because patient and control samples were amplified and corrected together, any such skew would affect both groups equally. In all four CD4+ subsets, TCRB CDR3 length was moderately but significantly shorter in type 1 diabetes patients. Because cDNA rather than genomic DNA was sequenced, highly expressing activated cells could have been over-represented, although no difference in activation and CD3 levels was found between groups.

A single peripheral blood draw of around 0.11 L on average was collected from each donor into heparinised tubes. Using a panel that included CD45RO, CCR7, CD25, CD127, CD95 and CD27, naive, central memory, regulatory and stem cell-like memory CD4+ T cells were sorted on a BD FACSAria II. Purity was above 95% for every sorted population. PBMCs were isolated right away by Lymphoprep density gradient centrifugation and were stained directly, without culture. So that batch effects would be minimized, each experiment stained and sorted samples in pairs, pairing one healthy donor with one patient. This clone was seen only a few times. Its antigen is not yet known. No much larger clone exists at a distance of one base, and base qualities are not known. The High Capacity cDNA Reverse Transcription Kit was used to reverse transcribe all of the isolated RNA, meaning that expressed TCRB transcripts were what got sequenced. Naive, central memory and regulatory T cell samples underwent deep immunoSEQ sequencing, averaging around 4 million total reads per sample. After sorted cells were lysed in RLT buffer, RNA was extracted with DNase-treated RNeasy Micro or Mini kits, with the choice depending on cell number. Each cell subset was processed on its own to prevent cross-contamination, while patient and healthy donor samples were processed together. Using the immunoSEQ multiplex PCR, TCRB sequences were amplified from cDNA into 87-bp fragments spanning the CDR3 region. Sequencing of the amplicons was performed on the Illumina HiSeq platform. In the paper's pipeline: Synthetic template baselines were used to correct PCR bias computationally, reads within Hamming distance 2 were collapsed together, and singletons that could not be merged were discarded. Reads were aligned against IMGT so that V, D and J genes, CDR3 length and insertions or deletions at six rearrangement sites could be assigned. Within each subset, clonotype counts were normalized to sorted cell number, and only after that were true diversity and Gini coefficients computed with the tcR R package. The overlap coefficient, calculated on TCRB nucleotide sequences, was used to quantify repertoire sharing. Out-of-frame TCRB sequences from naive cells were analyzed as a proxy for the pre-selection repertoire. Sourced from immuneACCESS, this table was stored by TCRdb with only in-frame sequences that have V and J called. A share of the clones is absent; for the studies checked, an unresolved V gene accounts for under half, and the remainder has no known explanation. Clone size and the V and J calls come from that table; the DNA yielded D and trimming. In this sample the table shows fewer than 350,000 clones, about 15% of which occur a single time. The top ten hold 0.015% to 0.019% of the sample.

A distance of 8 bases separates the germline ends of V and J, which lose 5 bases and 6 bases respectively. According to the germline V gene (reference sequence), CDR1 reads GTSNPN and CDR2 reads SVGIG. Inclusive of the bounding cysteine and phenylalanine, the CDR3 is 11 residues long. The entry retains the CDR3 DNA only, 33 bases that are in frame from base 1. The receptor's source is a man between 18 and 29 years old with type 1 diabetes. Sample: naive CD4+ T cells from blood. Reading the label with the study, this specimen's cell subset or site is: true naive CD4+ T cells. The chain is assembled from TRBV30 and TRBJ2-1; the D gene identity is not certain. The sequenced DNA: TGTGCCTGGGGAGCGACCAATGAGCAGTTCTTC. Translated, it reads CAWGATNEQFF.